What follows describes a single T cell receptor beta chain. What this receptor recognizes is not known. No base-level quality is on record; no much larger clone is a single base apart. This record belongs to a study of CD8 T cells in ankylosing spondylitis (dated by TCRdb to about 2017). Regarding the study in general: T cell receptor beta repertoires were profiled in healthy donors and ankylosing spondylitis patients so that disease-linked TCR variants could be found. The whole study cohort included 108 healthy donors and 25 ankylosing spondylitis patients. Samples of peripheral blood were taken, and for ankylosing spondylitis patients, synovial fluid was collected as well. Overall study results and their limits: A CD8+ phenotype was shown by the disease-linked clones, which were found at relatively low frequencies in peripheral blood. Some motif variants had previously been reported in the synovial fluid and blood of reactive arthritis patients, which suggests shared mechanisms of disease initiation. Blood from ankylosing spondylitis patients appeared to be characterized by a TCR beta motif composed of about eight highly homologous amino acid variants. The disease-linked clones were reported to be significantly enriched in matched synovial fluid samples from ankylosing spondylitis patients.

Sequencing relied on an Illumina HiSeq 2500. Quantitative 5'-RACE with molecular barcodes was the method used to prepare the TCR beta libraries. For the original study's pipeline: Disease-linked TCR variants were identified with a new computational method built on a probabilistic model of VDJ rearrangement. TCRdb reanalyzed the raw reads on its own, using fastp at Q25 for trimming and MiXCR for clone calling, and kept in-frame beta chains. Every CDR3 protein is listed once, alongside the most common genes and DNA of its rows. Here the V and J calls rest on TCRdb's processing, not on the authors' analysis. The sample profile shows hundreds of thousands of distinct CDR3 sequences; approximately 22% of them were found once. Around 14% of the sample rests with the top ten. The germline V gene supplies CDR1 KGHSY and CDR2 FQNENV. CDR3 length: 16 amino acids, cysteine to phenylalanine. The only DNA kept is the CDR3, 48 bases in frame from the first base. Unmatched junction bases come to 6, with V trimmed by 1 base and J by 5 bases.

The sequencing input was blood, either unsorted or a sorted T cell fraction (not recorded which). The sequence joins TRBV16 to TRBJ2-2; 8 junctional bases match TRBD1. The receptor's source is a male donor with ankylosing spondylitis or in good health (not recorded which). The CDR3 reads CASSQYGTGDTGELFF. The DNA is TGTGCCAGCAGCCAATATGGGACAGGTGATACCGGGGAGCTGTTTTTT. The reference TRBV16 and TRBJ2-2 proteins fill in what lies around the CDR3, so the full variable domain reads GEEVAQTPKHLVRGEGQKAKLYCAPIKGHSYVFWYQQVLKNEFKFLISFQNENVFDETGMPKERFSAKCLPNSPCSLEIQATKLEDSAVYFCASSQYGTGDTGELFFGEGSRLTVL.